This TCR beta chain was recorded in a study of T-cell memory formation after mild COVID-19. Study-level background: The two donors had largely donor-specific TCR clusters.

Remarks on this clonotype: Its antigen remains unknown.

Notes on the study in general: Shrinking CD4+ clones were chiefly CM and EM; CD8+ ones were chiefly EMRA.

Libraries for TCRalpha and TCRbeta carried sample barcodes and unique molecular identifiers via 5'RACE. TCRdb fed the 5' RACE reads into MiXCR, producing one record per CDR3 protein. Among fewer than 350,000 distinct CDR3 sequences listed, about a sixth were seen once. CDR1 and CDR2 from the germline V gene are LGHDT and YNNKEL (reference sequence). The germline V and J ends were trimmed by 4 bases and 9 bases, with 15 bases remaining between them. The CDR3 has 13 residues. The chain couples TRBV3-1 to TRBJ1-1; weak D call: TRBD1 (6 bases). The receptor was isolated from a man aged 18 to 35 who had mild COVID-19 (a few samples of this study predate the infection). Cell type and time point are not known. The sample consisted of PBMCs or a T cell subset sorted from them (not recorded which). This CDR3 is CASSPREGGKAFF. Here the CDR3 DNA reads TGTGCCAGCAGCCCCCGAGAGGGGGGGAAAGCTTTCTTT.